One and the same sample provided the 21 T cell receptor beta chains below, sequenced in a study of blood T cell repertoires in COVID-19. Repertoires were generated with immunoSEQ multiplex PCR, while TCRdb's copy carries only in-frame clones and drops some. The sample lists around 100,000 clones, around four fifths seen once, with 7.5% to 10% in the top ten. The sample taken for sequencing was peripheral blood. The receptors stem from a woman in her 40s with acute or convalescent COVID-19.

The chain links TRBV7-2 to TRBJ1-1, with 7 bases aligning to TRBD1. V shed 2 bases, J shed 1 base, and the junction held 4 bases outside the gene matches. There are 15 residues in the CDR3. Germline assignment: CDR1 SGHTA and CDR2 FQGNSA. CDR3 amino acids: CASSLSGQPNTEAFF. CDR3 nucleotide sequence: TGTGCCAGCAGCTTATCGGGACAGCCGAACACTGAAGCTTTCTTT.

This clone was seen just once. DNA of the CDR3: TGCGCCAGCAGCCTCGGGTGGGAGAACGGGAGGAACACTGAAGCTTTCTTT. This translates into CASSLGWENGRNTEAFF. J is TRBJ1-1 and V is TRBV4-3; unclear D gene. Trimming took 4 bases from V and 1 from J, leaving 19 bases between them. The CDR3 extends over 17 amino acids. Germline V gene lookup returns CDR1 LGHNA and CDR2 YSLEER.

V gene TRBV30 combines with J gene TRBJ1-2; a weak D match, TRBD1 (6 bases). CDR1 and CDR2 from the germline V gene are GTSNPN and SVGIG (reference sequence). V was clipped by 0 bases and J by 2 bases, with 10 bases between them. There are 14 residues in the CDR3. In DNA form, the CDR3 reads TGTGCCTGGAGTGTAACAGGGCCCAACTATGGCTACACCTTC. This sequence encodes CAWSVTGPNYGYTF.

The chain recombines TRBV7-2 with TRBJ2-7, with 13 nucleotides matching TRBD2. In germline, CDR1 is SGHTA, CDR2 FQGNSA. Trimming at V came to 6 bases and at J to 2 bases, leaving 4 bases not matched to a gene. The CDR3 totals 15 residues. The DNA of the CDR3 is TGTGCCAGCAGGCGGACTAGCGGGGGACCCTACGAGCAGTACTTC. It is translated as CASRRTSGGPYEQYF.

The chain combines TRBV30 with TRBJ1-5; D is perhaps TRBD1 (5 bases). The CDR3 extends over 17 amino acids. Trimming pared 3 bases from V and 1 base from J, leaving 19 bases between. Germline V gene data show CDR1 as GTSNPN and CDR2 as SVGIG (reference sequence). The DNA of the CDR3 is TGTGCCTGGAGCGCCGGGACCGGGAGGAAGAGCAATCAGCCCCAGCATTTT. It yields the protein CAWSAGTGRKSNQPQHF.

The V gene is TRBV3-1 (or the pseudogene TRBV3-2), the J gene TRBJ1-2, with a possible D match to TRBD1 (5 bases). CDR1 and CDR2 from the germline V gene are LGHDT and YNNKEL (reference sequence). The V end lost 1 base, the J end lost 5 bases, and 20 bases lay between the germline ends. The CDR3 sequence is 17 residues long. CDR3 nucleotide sequence: TGTGCCAGCAGCCAAGGGGCCGGGGGACTGGGTATATATGGCTACACCTTC. It encodes CASSQGAGGLGIYGYTF.

The chain recombines TRBV6-5 with TRBJ2-1; TRBD2 aligns across 13 bases. The germline CDR1 and CDR2 sequences are MNHEY and SVGAGI. Unmatched junction bases numbered 7, after V lost 7 bases and J lost 7 bases. This CDR3 is 15 amino acids long. CDR3 loop: CASKSRLAGGNEQFF. The CDR3 DNA follows: TGTGCCAGCAAATCCAGACTAGCGGGGGGTAATGAGCAGTTCTTC.

V is TRBV7-9 and J is TRBJ1-2; 8 positions match TRBD1. CDR1 SEHNR and CDR2 FQNEAQ come from the germline V gene (reference sequence). V gave up 5 bases and J gave up 4 bases; unmatched junction bases: 9. The CDR3 is 15 residues long. The CDR3 is CASSQKPQGVYGYTF. The CDR3 DNA follows: TGTGCCAGCAGCCAAAAACCACAGGGGGTCTATGGCTACACCTTC.

This clone occurred a few times. This chain connects TRBV5-5 to TRBJ1-5; maybe TRBD1 (6 bases). The CDR3 sequence is 14 residues long. In germline, CDR1 is SGHKS, CDR2 YYEKEE (reference sequence). Trimming took 3 bases from V and 4 from J, leaving 11 bases between them. The CDR3 region has the DNA TGTGCCAGCAGCTATCGGACAGCTAATCAGCCCCAGCATTTT. As protein: CASSYRTANQPQHF.

The chain recombines TRBV5-1 with TRBJ1-4; a possible D gene is TRBD1 (5 bases). Germline V gives CDR1 SGHRS, CDR2 YFSETQ. V shed 0 bases and J shed 8 bases, with 14 bases lying between them. CDR3 length equals 15 residues. The CDR3 sequence: CASSLVGKRGEKLFF. In DNA form, the CDR3 reads TGCGCCAGCAGCTTGGTAGGGAAGCGGGGCGAAAAACTGTTTTTT.

The rearrangement uses TRBV28 and TRBJ1-6; 7 bases line up with TRBD1. V was clipped by 7 bases and J by 10 bases; unmatched bases: 13. The CDR3 length is 15 residues. Germline CDR1 and CDR2: MDHEN and SYDVKM. The chain's CDR3 is CASIPGDRSDSPLHF. The CDR3 DNA sequence: TGTGCCAGCATCCCGGGGGACAGATCGGACTCACCCCTCCACTTT. Supplemented by reference TRBV28 and TRBJ1-6, the full variable domain reads DVKVTQSSRYLVKRTGEKVFLECVQDMDHENMFWYRQDPGLGLRLIYFSYDVKMKEKGDIPEGYSVSREKKERFSLILESASTNQTSMYLCASIPGDRSDSPLHFGNGTRLTVT.

The chain uses TRBV6-1 and TRBJ2-7; 7 bases line up with TRBD1. V lost 2 bases and J lost 0; bases outside the gene matches: 13. CDR3 length: 18 residues. The germline gives CDR1 MNHNS, CDR2 SASEGT. Here the CDR3 reads CASSERRTGRPSSYEQYF. In nucleotides, the CDR3 is TGTGCCAGCAGTGAAAGGAGGACAGGCAGACCGAGCTCCTACGAGCAGTACTTC.

The chain carries TRBV19 and TRBJ2-2; 8 bases line up with TRBD2. After removal of 3 bases from V and 7 bases from J, the junction contained 7 bases not matched to a gene. Germline CDR1 is LNHDA and CDR2 is SQIVND (reference sequence). The CDR3 runs to 15 residues. CDR3 nucleotides: TGTGCCAGTAGTATCTCCGGGACTAGAAGCGGGGAGCTGTTTTTT. This translates into CASSISGTRSGELFF.

The rearrangement uses TRBV12-3 or TRBV12-4 and TRBJ1-2; TRBD1 agrees at 10 bases. The trim removed 5 bases at V and 8 bases at J, leaving 2 bases unmatched. The CDR3 is 12 residues long. The CDR3: CASSTTGGGYTF. Here the CDR3 DNA reads TGTGCCAGCAGTACGACAGGGGGCGGCTACACCTTC.

The chain carries TRBV10-3 and TRBJ2-5, with 7 bases matching TRBD1. V was pared by 10 bases and J by 1 base, with 12 bases of the junction left unmatched. Germline values: CDR1 ENHRY, CDR2 SYGVKD. CDR3 length equals 15 residues. The CDR3 sequence: CATTATGQPQETQYF. In DNA, the CDR3 is TGTGCCACCACGGCTACGGGACAGCCCCAAGAGACCCAGTACTTC.

The rearrangement uses TRBV6-6 and TRBJ1-6, with TRBD1 matching over 7 bases. V shed 9 bases and J 9 bases; nucleotides not matched to a gene: 11. Germline-derived CDR1 and CDR2 are MNHNY and SVGAGI (reference sequence). The CDR3 runs to 14 residues. CDR3 loop: CASNNRDSSSPLHF. The CDR3 nucleotides read TGTGCCAGTAACAACCGGGACAGTAGTTCACCCCTCCACTTT.

The chain has TRBV6-5 and TRBJ2-7; 12 bases match TRBD1. There are 14 residues in the CDR3. Germline V gives CDR1 MNHEY, CDR2 SVGAGI. V was clipped by 6 bases and J by 4 bases; unmatched bases: 4. CDR3 nucleotides: TGTGCCAGCAGGGCGGGACAGGGGGCTTACGAGCAGTACTTC. Protein sequence: CASRAGQGAYEQYF.

The genes are TRBV3-1 (or the pseudogene TRBV3-2) and TRBJ1-1; tentative D call: TRBD1 (5 bases). The CDR3 totals 14 residues. Between the trimmed V and J ends, which lost 3 bases and 5 bases, there was a span of 13 bases. Germline-derived CDR1 and CDR2 are LGHDT and YNNKEL (reference sequence). CDR3 in amino acids: CASSQAAGGTEAFF. The CDR3 DNA reads as TGTGCCAGCAGCCAGGCAGCCGGGGGGACTGAAGCTTTCTTT.

This clone was picked up a small number of times. The V and J genes are TRBV19 and TRBJ2-1, with 8 bases lining up with TRBD1. The germline CDR1 and CDR2 sequences are LNHDA and SQIVND (reference sequence). CDR3 length: 14 amino acids. Trimming took 5 bases from V and 4 from J; bases not matched to a gene: 4. CDR3 residues: CASSFDRGYNEQFF. The CDR3 bases are TGTGCCAGTAGTTTTGACAGGGGATACAATGAGCAGTTCTTC.

The chain uses TRBV7-2 and TRBJ1-4; 9 bases match TRBD1. V lost 5 bases and J lost 7; bases outside the gene matches: 8. CDR3 length: 15 residues. Germline CDR1 is SGHTA and CDR2 is FQGNSA. The CDR3 here is CASSVQGAVIEKLFF. The CDR3 bases are TGTGCCAGCAGCGTACAGGGGGCTGTTATTGAAAAACTGTTTTTT.

The chain combines TRBV24-1 with TRBJ2-2; 10 nucleotides align to TRBD2. Trimming took 4 bases from V and 7 from J; bases not matched to a gene: 5. From germline, CDR1 is KGHDR and CDR2 SFDVKD. CDR3 length: 15 amino acids. The CDR3 spells CATSENGLADGELFF. In DNA form, the CDR3 reads TGTGCCACCAGTGAGAATGGACTAGCGGACGGGGAGCTGTTTTTT.